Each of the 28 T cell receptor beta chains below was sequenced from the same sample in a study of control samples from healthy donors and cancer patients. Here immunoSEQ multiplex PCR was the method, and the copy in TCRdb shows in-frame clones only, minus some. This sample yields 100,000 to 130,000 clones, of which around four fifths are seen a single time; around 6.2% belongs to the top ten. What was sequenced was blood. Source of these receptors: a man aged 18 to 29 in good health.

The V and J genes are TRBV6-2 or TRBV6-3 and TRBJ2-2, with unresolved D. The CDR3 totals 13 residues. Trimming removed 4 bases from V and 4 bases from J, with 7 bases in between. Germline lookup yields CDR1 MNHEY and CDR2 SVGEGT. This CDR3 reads CASSSRTTGELFF. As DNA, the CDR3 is TGTGCCAGCAGTTCAAGGACCACCGGGGAGCTGTTTTTT.

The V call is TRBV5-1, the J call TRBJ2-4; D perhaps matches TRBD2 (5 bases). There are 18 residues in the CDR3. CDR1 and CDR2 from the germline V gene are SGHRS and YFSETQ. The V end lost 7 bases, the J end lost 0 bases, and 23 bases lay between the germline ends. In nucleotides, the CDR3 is TGCGCCAGCGAGGGTAAAGACCGAGTAATTTTAGCCAAAAACATTCAGTACTTC. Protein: CASEGKDRVILAKNIQYF.

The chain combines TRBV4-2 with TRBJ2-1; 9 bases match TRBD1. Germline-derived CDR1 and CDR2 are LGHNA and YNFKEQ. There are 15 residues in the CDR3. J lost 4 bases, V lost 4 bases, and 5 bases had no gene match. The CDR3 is CASSLGQGTYNEQFF. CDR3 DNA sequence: TGTGCCAGCAGCCTGGGACAGGGAACTTACAATGAGCAGTTCTTC.

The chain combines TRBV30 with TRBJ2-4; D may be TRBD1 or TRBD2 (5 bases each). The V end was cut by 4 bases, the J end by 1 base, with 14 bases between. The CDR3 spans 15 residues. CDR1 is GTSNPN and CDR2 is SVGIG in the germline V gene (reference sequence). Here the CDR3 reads CAWMRDPGAKNIQYF. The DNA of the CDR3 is TGTGCCTGGATGAGGGACCCAGGGGCCAAAAACATTCAGTACTTC.

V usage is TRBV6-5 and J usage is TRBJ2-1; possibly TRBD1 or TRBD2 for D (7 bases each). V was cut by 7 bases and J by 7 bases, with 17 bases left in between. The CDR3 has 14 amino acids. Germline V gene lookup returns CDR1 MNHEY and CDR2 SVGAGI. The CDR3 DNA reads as TGTGCCAGCACCAAATCAGGGGGGGCGAATGAGCAGTTCTTC. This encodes CASTKSGGANEQFF.

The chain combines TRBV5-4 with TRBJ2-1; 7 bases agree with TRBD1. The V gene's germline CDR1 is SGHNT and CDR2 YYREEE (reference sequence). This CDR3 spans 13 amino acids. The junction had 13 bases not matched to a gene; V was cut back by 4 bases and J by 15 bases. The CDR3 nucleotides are TGTGCCAGCAGCGGCGGAACAGGGGAGAGGCGGTTCTTC. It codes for CASSGGTGERRFF.

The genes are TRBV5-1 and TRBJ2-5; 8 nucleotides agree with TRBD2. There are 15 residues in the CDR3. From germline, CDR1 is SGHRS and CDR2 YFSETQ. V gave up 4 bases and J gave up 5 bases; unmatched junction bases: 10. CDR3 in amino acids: CASSITSGWRETQYF. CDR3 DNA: TGCGCCAGCAGCATTACTAGCGGTTGGCGGGAGACCCAGTACTTC.

CDR3 region: CASSTAGTGTNTIYF. CDR3 bases: TGTGCCAGCAGCACGGCCGGGACAGGGACAAACACCATATATTTT. The chain uses TRBV28 and TRBJ1-3; 9 bases agree with TRBD1. With 6 bases clipped from V and 6 bases from J, the junction kept 9 bases outside the gene matches. Germline V gene lookup returns CDR1 MDHEN and CDR2 SYDVKM. The CDR3 has 15 amino acids.

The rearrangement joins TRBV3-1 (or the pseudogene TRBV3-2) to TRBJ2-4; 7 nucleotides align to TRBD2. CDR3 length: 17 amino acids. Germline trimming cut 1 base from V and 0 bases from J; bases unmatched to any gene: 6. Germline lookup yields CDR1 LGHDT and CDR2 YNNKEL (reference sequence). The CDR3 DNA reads TGTGCCAGCAGCCAAGTTGAAGCGGGGCTAGCCAAAAACATTCAGTACTTC. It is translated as CASSQVEAGLAKNIQYF.

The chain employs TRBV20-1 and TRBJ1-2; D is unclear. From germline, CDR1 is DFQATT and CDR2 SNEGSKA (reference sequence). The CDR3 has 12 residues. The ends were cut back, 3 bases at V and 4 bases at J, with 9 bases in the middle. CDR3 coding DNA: TGCAGTGCTAGTGAAAGGTCCTATGGCTACACCTTC. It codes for CSASERSYGYTF.

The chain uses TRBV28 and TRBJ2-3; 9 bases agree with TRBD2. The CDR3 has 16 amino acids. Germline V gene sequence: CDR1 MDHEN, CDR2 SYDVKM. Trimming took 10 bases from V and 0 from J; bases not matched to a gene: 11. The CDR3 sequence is CATRASGALSTDTQYF. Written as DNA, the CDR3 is TGTGCCACCCGAGCTAGCGGGGCCCTTAGCACAGATACGCAGTATTTT.

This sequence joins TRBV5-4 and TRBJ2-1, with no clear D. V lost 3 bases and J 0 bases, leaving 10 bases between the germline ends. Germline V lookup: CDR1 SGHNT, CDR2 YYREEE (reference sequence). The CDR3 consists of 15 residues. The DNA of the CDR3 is TGTGCCAGCAGCTCTTCAGTCCTCTCCTACAATGAGCAGTTCTTC. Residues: CASSSSVLSYNEQFF.

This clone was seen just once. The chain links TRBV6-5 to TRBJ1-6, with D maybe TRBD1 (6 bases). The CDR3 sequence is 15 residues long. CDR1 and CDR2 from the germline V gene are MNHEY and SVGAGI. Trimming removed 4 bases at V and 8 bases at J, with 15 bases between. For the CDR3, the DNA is TGTGCCAGCAGTTCGCAGGGGCAGTCGTATTCACCCCTCCACTTT. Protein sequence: CASSSQGQSYSPLHF.

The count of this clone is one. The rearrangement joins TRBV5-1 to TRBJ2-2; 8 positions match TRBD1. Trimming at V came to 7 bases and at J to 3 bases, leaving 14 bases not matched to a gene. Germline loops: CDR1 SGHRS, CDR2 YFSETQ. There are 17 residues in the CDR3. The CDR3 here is CASSTSRQGIYTGELFF. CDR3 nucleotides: TGCGCCAGCTCCACAAGTAGACAGGGGATTTACACCGGGGAGCTGTTTTTT.

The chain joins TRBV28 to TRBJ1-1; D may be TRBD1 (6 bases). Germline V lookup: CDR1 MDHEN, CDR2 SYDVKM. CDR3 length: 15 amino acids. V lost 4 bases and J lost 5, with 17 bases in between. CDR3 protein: CASSSNRVGRTEAFF. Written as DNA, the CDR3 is TGTGCCAGCAGTTCCAACAGGGTGGGAAGGACTGAAGCTTTCTTT.

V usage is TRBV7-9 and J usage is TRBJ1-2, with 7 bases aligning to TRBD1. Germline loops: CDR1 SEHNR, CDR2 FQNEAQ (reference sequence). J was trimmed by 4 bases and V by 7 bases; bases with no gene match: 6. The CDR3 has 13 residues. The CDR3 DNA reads TGTGCCAGCACTCCCGGGACAGTCTATGGCTACACCTTC. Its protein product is CASTPGTVYGYTF.

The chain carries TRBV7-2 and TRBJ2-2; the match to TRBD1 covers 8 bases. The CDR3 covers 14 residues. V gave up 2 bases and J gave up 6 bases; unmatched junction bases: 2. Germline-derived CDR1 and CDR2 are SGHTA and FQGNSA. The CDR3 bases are TGTGCCAGCAGCTTACAGGGGGCGTCCGGGGAGCTGTTTTTT. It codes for CASSLQGASGELFF.

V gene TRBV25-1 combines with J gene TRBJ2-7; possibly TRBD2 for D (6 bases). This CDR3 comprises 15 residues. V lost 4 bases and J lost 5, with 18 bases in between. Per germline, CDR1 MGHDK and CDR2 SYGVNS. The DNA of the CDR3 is TGTGCCAGCAGTGCATCGGACGCGGCGGGGCACGAGCAGTACTTC. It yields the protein CASSASDAAGHEQYF.

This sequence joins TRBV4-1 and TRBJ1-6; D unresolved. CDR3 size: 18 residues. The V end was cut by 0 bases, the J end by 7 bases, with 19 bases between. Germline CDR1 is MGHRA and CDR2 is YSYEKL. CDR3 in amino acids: CASSQEGGAEKLNSPLHF. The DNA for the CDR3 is TGCGCCAGCAGCCAAGAGGGTGGAGCAGAGAAGCTAAATTCACCCCTCCACTTT.

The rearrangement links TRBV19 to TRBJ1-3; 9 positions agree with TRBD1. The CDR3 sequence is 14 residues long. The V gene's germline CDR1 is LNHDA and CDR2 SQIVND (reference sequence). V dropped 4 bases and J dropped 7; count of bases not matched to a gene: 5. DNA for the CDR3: TGTGCCAGTAGTACCTTCGGGACAGGGAACACCATATATTTT. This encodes CASSTFGTGNTIYF.

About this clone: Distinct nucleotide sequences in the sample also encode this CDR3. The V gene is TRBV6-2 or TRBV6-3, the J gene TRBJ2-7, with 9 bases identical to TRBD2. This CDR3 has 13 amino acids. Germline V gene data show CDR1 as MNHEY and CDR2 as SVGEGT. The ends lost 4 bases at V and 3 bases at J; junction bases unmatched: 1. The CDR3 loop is CASSFSGGYEQYF. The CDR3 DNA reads TGTGCCAGCAGTTTTAGCGGGGGCTACGAGCAGTACTTC.

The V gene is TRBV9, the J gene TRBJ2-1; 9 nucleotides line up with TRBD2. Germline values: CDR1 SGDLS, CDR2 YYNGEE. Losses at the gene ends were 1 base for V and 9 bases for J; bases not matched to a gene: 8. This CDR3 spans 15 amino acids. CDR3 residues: CASSVLAGTVGEQFF. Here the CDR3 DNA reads TGTGCCAGCAGCGTACTAGCGGGGACGGTCGGTGAGCAGTTCTTC.

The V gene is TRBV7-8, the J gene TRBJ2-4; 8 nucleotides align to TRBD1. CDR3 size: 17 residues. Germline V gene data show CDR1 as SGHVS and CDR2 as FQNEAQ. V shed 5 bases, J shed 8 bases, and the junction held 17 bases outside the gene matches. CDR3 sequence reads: CASSLMGRTGRVDIQYF. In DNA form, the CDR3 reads TGTGCCAGCAGCCTCATGGGCCGGACAGGGCGGGTTGACATTCAGTACTTC.

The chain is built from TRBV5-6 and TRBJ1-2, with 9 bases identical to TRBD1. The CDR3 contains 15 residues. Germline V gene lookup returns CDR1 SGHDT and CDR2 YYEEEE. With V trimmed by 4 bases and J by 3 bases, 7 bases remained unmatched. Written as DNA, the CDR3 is TGTGCCAGCAGCGTGAACAGGGGGCGAGACTATGGCTACACCTTC. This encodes CASSVNRGRDYGYTF.

The CDR3 loop reads CASCRGQGSPLHF. The CDR3 DNA sequence: TGTGCCAGCTGTAGGGGGCAGGGATCACCCCTCCACTTT. This sequence joins TRBV7-2 and TRBJ1-6, with 7 bases that match TRBD1. J gave up 10 bases and V 8 bases, and 8 bases lay outside the gene matches. The CDR3 contains 13 residues. Germline lookup yields CDR1 SGHTA and CDR2 FQGNSA.

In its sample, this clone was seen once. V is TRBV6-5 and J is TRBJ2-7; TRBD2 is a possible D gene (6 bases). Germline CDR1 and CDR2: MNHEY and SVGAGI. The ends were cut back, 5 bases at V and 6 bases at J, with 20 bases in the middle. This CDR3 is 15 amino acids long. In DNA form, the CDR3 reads TGTGCCAGCAGTCCCGGGACTCTTGGGGGTCTCGAGCAGTACGTC. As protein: CASSPGTLGGLEQYV.

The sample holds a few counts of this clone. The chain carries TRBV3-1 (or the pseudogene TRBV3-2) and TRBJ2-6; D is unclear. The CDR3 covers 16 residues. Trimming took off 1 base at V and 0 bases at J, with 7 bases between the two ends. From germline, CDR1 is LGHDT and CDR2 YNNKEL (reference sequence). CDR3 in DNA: TGTGCCAGCAGCCAAGGGAGAGCCTCTGGGGCCAACGTCCTGACTTTC. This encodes CASSQGRASGANVLTF.

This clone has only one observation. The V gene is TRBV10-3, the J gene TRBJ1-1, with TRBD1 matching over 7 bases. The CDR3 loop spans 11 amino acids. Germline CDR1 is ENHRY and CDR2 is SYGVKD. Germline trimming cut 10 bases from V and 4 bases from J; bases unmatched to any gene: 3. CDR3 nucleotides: TGTGCCACCAGGGGGGGCACTGAAGCTTTCTTT. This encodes CATRGGTEAFF.